These 19 T cell receptor delta chains originate from one sample sequenced in a study of γδ T cells in repeated Plasmodium falciparum infection (dated by TCRdb to the early 2020s). For bulk TCR repertoire analysis, Vgamma9/Vdelta2+ and Vdelta2-negative gammadelta T cell populations were isolated by flow sorting from peripheral blood mononuclear cells. Preparation of the library involved multiplex PCR. TCRdb shows the sequencer as Illumina MiSeq. TCRdb processed the public reads again with the CATT caller, after which rows with matching DNA were combined. This sample has 80,000 to 95,000 delta-chain clones in its table, and approximately 1.5% of those were observed once. Of the sample, about 10% is held by the ten largest clones. Specimen: gamma-delta T cells from blood. The receptors derive from a pool of human donors (malaria-infected and uninfected, not separated).

As for this clone: A far larger clone differs by one base, so this is likely a read error. Other DNA sequences within the sample encode an identical CDR3. The rearrangement uses TRDV1 and TRDJ1; 7 positions match TRDD3. The J gene was missing in TCRdb and was found by matching the end of the DNA to germline. Germline V gene lookup returns CDR1 TSWWSYY and CDR2 QGS. This CDR3 contains 18 residues. CDR3 protein: CALGSGGPWGLHTDKLIF. Here the CDR3 DNA reads TGTGCTCTTGGGAGCGGAGGACCCTGGGGGTTGCACACCGACAAACTCATCTTT.

Only a few counts were recorded for this clone. This likely stems from a read error, as it lies one base from a far larger clone. V usage is TRDV3 and J usage is TRDJ1, with TRDD3 matching 13 bases. No J gene was available from TCRdb, and it was assigned here by a germline match of the DNA. V gave up 4 bases and J gave up 0 bases; unmatched junction bases: 14. Per the germline V gene, CDR1 is TVYSNPD and CDR2 is GDNSRS (reference sequence). The CDR3 contains 18 residues. CDR3 sequence (DNA): TGTGCCTCCTGCTTCCGTACTGGGGGATACGGGTACACCGATAAACTCATCTTT. Amino acid sequence: CASCFRTGGYGYTDKLIF.

This clone was seen repeatedly, ten times or more. The J gene was not called, though the V gene is TRDV1. Germline-derived CDR1 and CDR2 are TSWWSYY and QGS. This CDR3 is 12 amino acids long. CDR3 DNA: TGTGCTATTGGGGAACCCCGAGGCGAACTAATCTTT. It is translated as CAIGEPRGELIF.

This clone was detected a few times. The TCRdb protein, from a much larger clone, departs from this DNA's translation at residue 24, likely by read error; the protein shown derives from the DNA. The chain has TRDV1 and TRDJ1; 8 bases agree with TRDD3. Here the J gene came from matching the DNA to germline, since TCRdb omits it. CDR3 length: 27 residues. CDR1 TSWWSYY and CDR2 QGS come from the germline V gene. CDR3 nucleotides: TGTGCTCTTGGGGAACTAGTATTTTGTCTCCTAGGCCCCCCAACTGGGGGTCCTACTTTGTACACCGATAGACTCATCTTT. It specifies CALGELVFCLLGPPTGGPTLYTDRLIF.

This clone was seen ten or more times. TCRdb shows a much larger clone's protein in place of this DNA's translation, and the two differ at residue 13, likely through a read error; the protein shown is translated from the DNA. This chain uses TRDV2 with TRDJ1; 8 bases align to TRDD3. CDR1 and CDR2 from the germline V gene are GEAIGNYY and EKD. This CDR3 has 18 residues. With 0 bases clipped from V and 6 bases from J, the junction kept 17 bases outside the gene matches. The CDR3 sequence is CACDTVSGGRTLPNKLIF. The CDR3 nucleotides read TGTGCCTGTGACACCGTTTCTGGGGGAAGAACGCTACCAAATAAACTCATCTTT.

Concerning this clone itself: This likely came from a read error, as a far larger clone is one base away. The sample carries other DNA sequences with the same CDR3. The chain recombines TRDV1 with TRDJ1; D perhaps matches TRDD3 (5 bases). In the absence of a J gene in TCRdb, the DNA was matched to germline to assign it here. CDR1 is TSWWSYY, CDR2 QGS, per germline. The CDR3 has 21 amino acids. The ends were cut back, 0 bases at V and 1 base at J, with 27 bases in the middle. CDR3 bases: TGTGCTCTTGGGGAACTAGTTCTGATTGACCCTCGGGGGGGTGCCACCGATAAACTCATCTTT. It translates to CALGELVLIDPRGGATDKLIF.

Notes on this clone: TCRdb's protein for this DNA is that of a much larger clone and differs from the translation at residue 6, likely a read error; the protein shown is the DNA translation. The chain employs TRDV1 and TRDJ1; D is perhaps TRDD2 (6 bases). CDR3 length equals 19 residues. The germline V gene has CDR1 TSWWSYY and CDR2 QGS. Trimming stripped 4 bases from V and 7 bases from J, with 31 bases between. The CDR3 DNA follows: TGTGCTCTTGGGGCTGTTAGGAACTCTTCCTCCCACCTTACTTTTAAACTCATCTTT. Protein sequence: CALGAVRNSSSHLTFKLIF.

This clone was picked up many times. This chain joins TRDV1 and TRDJ1; 12 nucleotides match TRDD3. Germline values: CDR1 TSWWSYY, CDR2 QGS. The CDR3 is 24 amino acids. The V gene end was trimmed by 2 bases and the J gene end by 1 base; junction bases not matched to a gene: 26. CDR3 protein: CALGEEQPPAEARTGGYCTDKLIF. In nucleotides, the CDR3 is TGTGCTCTTGGGGAAGAGCAACCACCCGCAGAGGCGCGTACTGGGGGATACTGCACCGATAAACTCATCTTT.

This clone was seen a handful of times. A read error is the likely source, as a far larger clone sits one nucleotide away. Other nucleotide sequences from this sample produce the same CDR3. The V gene is TRDV1, the J gene TRDJ1; 11 nucleotides line up with TRDD3. No J segment appears in TCRdb, so it was assigned here by matching the sequence to germline. The CDR3 has 23 amino acids. The germline gives CDR1 TSWWSYY, CDR2 QGS. The CDR3 here is CALGEWPPFLLEMGDTPELKLIF. CDR3 sequence (DNA): TGCGCTCTTGGGGAATGGCCCCCCTTCCTACTCGAAATGGGGGATACGCCCGAATTGAAACTCATCTTT.

There are many counts of this clone. The rearrangement joins TRDV1 to TRDJ1; TRDD3 aligns across 13 bases. As TCRdb names no J gene, one was assigned here on the basis of a DNA match to germline. Germline trimming cut 4 bases from V and 0 bases from J; bases unmatched to any gene: 26. CDR1 and CDR2 from the germline V gene are TSWWSYY and QGS. This CDR3 has 24 residues. The CDR3 nucleotides are TGTGCTCTTGGGGTCACCCGGGTACTGGGGGATACGCTTTCTCGGGCCCTATACACCGATAAACTCATCTTT. Translating gives CALGVTRVLGDTLSRALYTDKLIF.

About this clone itself: The mismatch at residue 3 between this DNA's translation and the TCRdb protein of a much larger clone likely reflects a read error; the protein shown is translated from the DNA. The J gene is TRDJ4, the V gene TRDV2; 9 positions agree with TRDD3. No J segment appears in TCRdb, so it was assigned here by matching the sequence to germline. In germline, CDR1 is GEAIGNYY, CDR2 EKD. The CDR3 length is 16 residues. CDR3 nucleotide sequence: TGTGCCCGTGACACAGTGGGGGATAGCCTACCCAGACCCCTGATCTTT. Its protein product is CARDTVGDSLPRPLIF.

This clone was counted only a few times. TCRdb's entry gives the protein of a much larger clone, which mismatches this DNA's translation at residue 18, likely from a read error; the protein reported here is translated from the DNA. The chain has TRDV1 and TRDJ1; D gene unclear. The V gene's germline CDR1 is TSWWSYY and CDR2 QGS. The length of the CDR3 is 19 residues. The CDR3 sequence: CALGEGSAARPRDTDKLTF. The CDR3 nucleotides are TGTGCTCTTGGGGAAGGCAGTGCCGCCCGGCCTAGGGACACCGATAAACTCACCTTT.

Turning to this clone: With a far larger clone one base away, a read error is the likely cause. Distinct nucleotide sequences in the sample also encode this CDR3. The chain uses TRDV1 and TRDJ1, with 10 positions matching TRDD3. Since TCRdb gives no J gene, matching the DNA to germline was used here to assign it. The CDR3 consists of 21 residues. The germline V gene has CDR1 TSWWSYY and CDR2 QGS. J was trimmed by 0 bases and V by 3 bases; bases with no gene match: 19. The CDR3 coding sequence is TGTGCTCTTGGGGAGCAATCCGGGTACTGGGGGATCTCCTCTGACACCGATAAACTCATCTTT. Translating gives CALGEQSGYWGISSDTDKLIF.

Regarding this clone: TCRdb records a much larger clone's protein for this DNA, with a difference at residue 16 that likely arises from a read error; the protein given is the translation of the DNA. The rearrangement links TRDV2 to TRDJ1; TRDD3 matches 12 bases. The J gene comes from matching the DNA to germline here; TCRdb lacks it. Germline loops: CDR1 GEAIGNYY, CDR2 EKD. The CDR3 covers 19 residues. As DNA, the CDR3 is TGTGCCTGTGACACGAGACTGGGGGATACACTTCGAGACACCGATGAACTCATCTTT. Translation: CACDTRLGDTLRDTDELIF.

This clone was recorded a few times. Here the CDR3 DNA reads TGTGCTCTTGGGGAACTAAGCAAACTAAGGAGTCGAGGCTGGGGATGGGGGAGGCTCATCTTT. Its translation: CALGELSKLRSRGWGWGRLIF. V gene assignment gives TRDV1, but the J gene was left uncalled; the table's D call, TRDD3, was not checked against the DNA. This CDR3 region has 21 residues. Germline assignment: CDR1 TSWWSYY and CDR2 QGS.

Many counts were recorded for this clone. The protein recorded in TCRdb matches a much larger clone and deviates from this DNA's translation at residue 7, suggesting a read error; the protein here is obtained by translating the DNA. The V and J genes are TRDV1 and TRDJ1; D is perhaps TRDD3 (5 bases). The J gene was missing in TCRdb and was found by matching the end of the DNA to germline. Germline V gene sequence: CDR1 TSWWSYY, CDR2 QGS. With 0 bases removed from V and 0 bases from J, the gap between germline ends came to 17 bases. This CDR3 region has 18 residues. The CDR3 DNA follows: TGTGCTCTTGGGGAACTAGCTCCCTGGGAGCCGTACACCGATAAACTCATCTTT. Its protein is CALGELAPWEPYTDKLIF.

This clone has a handful of counts. The TCRdb record carries a much larger clone's protein, which differs from this DNA's translation at residue 7; a read error is the likely cause, and the protein listed here is the DNA translation. CDR3 region: CALGEPPEPLSGGYGDKLIF. In DNA form, the CDR3 reads TGTGCTCTTGGGGAACCTCCCGAACCCCTCTCTGGGGGATACGGCGATAAACTCATCTTT. The J gene is TRDJ1, the V gene TRDV1; TRDD3 agrees at 12 bases. Since TCRdb gives no J gene, matching the DNA to germline was used here to assign it. The CDR3 length is 20 residues. V trimming: 1 base; J trimming: 4 bases; junction bases outside the gene matches: 16. Per the germline V gene, CDR1 is TSWWSYY and CDR2 is QGS.

For this clone: TCRdb assigns this DNA the protein of a much larger clone, which departs from its translation at residue 8; this likely reflects a read error, and the protein shown comes from translating the DNA. This sample also contains other DNA sequences that code for the same CDR3. This sequence joins TRDV2 and TRDJ1, with D perhaps TRDD3 (6 bases). Because TCRdb records no J gene, it was assigned here through a match of the DNA to germline. The CDR3 is made up of 16 amino acids. Looked up from germline, CDR1 is GEAIGNYY and CDR2 is EKD. Deletions cut 3 bases from V and 0 bases from J, with 16 bases between. The CDR3 region is CACDPLGLKYTDKLIF. CDR3 bases: TGTGCCTGTGACCCCCTGGGGCTTAAATACACCGATAAACTCATCTTT.

This clone rates as medium-sized. Other DNA sequences from this sample encode an identical CDR3 as well. DNA for the CDR3: TGTGCTCTTGGGGAACTAGGTCCTCCCGGAGAGGGGTCCACCGATAAACTCATCTTT. It translates to CALGELGPPGEGSTDKLIF. V gene TRDV1 combines with J gene TRDJ1; D is undetermined. V was trimmed by 0 bases and J by 1 base, leaving 21 bases between them. This CDR3 is built from 19 residues. Germline CDR1 reads TSWWSYY; CDR2 reads QGS.